One T cell receptor (beta chain) is described in this entry. Its antigen remains unknown. The data derive from a study of T cell responses to AZD1222 COVID-19 vaccine. General study findings and limits: Clonal diversity was possibly underestimated, and white British individuals and females predominated among donors.

The protocol was immunoSEQ multiplex PCR, while the TCRdb copy is restricted to in-frame clones and leaves out a portion. The sample includes 150,000 to 200,000 clones, approximately 90% of them seen just once. In germline, CDR1 is MNHNS, CDR2 SASEGT. With V trimmed by 3 bases and J by 9 bases, 9 bases remained unmatched. The CDR3 consists of 14 residues. The V gene is TRBV6-1, the J gene TRBJ1-1; 8 bases line up with TRBD1. The receptor comes from an adult who received the AZD1222 COVID-19 vaccine. This specimen was peripheral blood, taken 28 days after the second AZD1222 dose. The CDR3 loop reads CASSDRQGRAQAFF. The CDR3 DNA is TGTGCCAGCAGTGACCGACAGGGGAGGGCCCAAGCTTTCTTT.